This T cell receptor beta chain originates from a study of cytotoxic CD8 clonotypes in ibrutinib-treated CLL. Study at large: The cohort had ten to eleven relapsed/refractory and roughly 15 treatment-naive patients, around 18 IGHV unmutated. The taking of response samples occurred after a median about 13 months of treatment, with a range of 6 to 36. Overall study findings and caveats: The public clonotypes identified were infrequent and showed contraction or stability on treatment.

Trimming removed 0 bases at V and 4 bases at J, with 11 bases between. Germline-derived CDR1 and CDR2 are LGHNA and YSLEER. The CDR3 has 15 residues. Using immunoSEQ multiplex PCR, the repertoire was profiled, and TCRdb retains in-frame clones only, with some absent. Of some 200,000 clones listed, around 70% are singletons. In regard to this clone: The antigen is not known.

Sequencing used PBMCs, obtained after 24 months of ibrutinib treatment. The rearrangement links TRBV4-3 to TRBJ2-3; D might be TRBD1 or TRBD2, each matching 5 bases. The clonotype comes from a human donor with chronic lymphocytic leukemia. The CDR3 region is CASSQEARGPDTQYF. In DNA form, the CDR3 reads TGCGCCAGCAGCCAAGAAGCCCGGGGCCCAGATACGCAGTATTTT.